Below, 18 T cell receptor beta chains from the same sample are listed, as sequenced in a study of T cell responses to AZD1222 COVID-19 vaccine. Libraries were prepared by immunoSEQ multiplex PCR; TCRdb keeps only in-frame clonotypes and omits some of them. Seen here are about 99,000 clones, about 91% observed once, and the top ten hold about 19%. The sample in question was peripheral blood, obtained on day 0 of AZD1222 vaccination. The receptors were gathered from an adult in good health.

This chain links TRBV5-1 with TRBJ2-7; D possibly corresponds to TRBD1 (6 bases). The CDR3 extends over 12 amino acids. The V and J ends lost 4 bases and 5 bases respectively, with 10 bases between them. Per the germline V gene, CDR1 is SGHRS and CDR2 is YFSETQ. Here the CDR3 DNA reads TGCGCCAGCAGCCCAACAGGGAACGAGCAGTACTTC. Translated, it gives CASSPTGNEQYF.

This clone was seen more than once but under ten times. The chain combines TRBV2 with TRBJ2-3; TRBD2 might be the D (7 bases). The germline CDR1 and CDR2 sequences are SNHLY and FYNNEI. This CDR3 spans 18 amino acids. Trimming shortened V by 4 bases and J by 2 bases, and 22 bases separated the two germline ends. In DNA form, the CDR3 reads TGTGCCAGCAGTGTCCACCTCCAGACGGGGGGCCACACAGATACGCAGTATTTT. Translation gives CASSVHLQTGGHTDTQYF.

The chain couples TRBV4-2 to TRBJ2-2; D is undetermined. The CDR3 runs 17 residues. Per germline, CDR1 LGHNA and CDR2 YNFKEQ. V gave up 0 bases and J gave up 8 bases, with 19 bases separating them. DNA of the CDR3: TGTGCCAGCAGCCAAGATATACGTTTTACAGTGTTTGGGGAGCTGTTTTTT. Its translation: CASSQDIRFTVFGELFF.

The J gene is TRBJ1-5, the V gene TRBV16; a weak D match, TRBD1 (5 bases). V lost 2 bases and J 8 bases, leaving 13 bases between the germline ends. CDR1 and CDR2 (germline): KGHSY, FQNENV. The CDR3 sequence is 14 residues long. CDR3 protein: CASSQGVSGEPQHF. CDR3 nucleotide sequence: TGTGCCAGCAGCCAAGGGGTGTCGGGGGAGCCCCAGCATTTT.

This clone was counted only a few times. This rearrangement joins TRBV18 to TRBJ2-7; D is uncertain. Trimming pared 3 bases from V and 2 bases from J, leaving 17 bases between. The length of the CDR3 is 16 residues. CDR1 and CDR2 from the germline V gene are KGHSH and LQKENI. The CDR3 DNA reads TGTGCCAGCTCACCGATCCGCGACACTCAAACCTACGAGCAGTACTTC. As protein: CASSPIRDTQTYEQYF. Variable domain in full (rest from reference TRBV18 and TRBJ2-7): NAGVMQNPRHLVRRRGQEARLRCSPMKGHSHVYWYRQLPEEGLKFMVYLQKENIIDESGMPKERFSAEFPKEGPSILRIQQVVRGDSAAYFCASSPIRDTQTYEQYFGPGTRLTVT.

The V call is TRBV5-1, the J call TRBJ2-7; possible D gene TRBD1, 6 bases. CDR3 length: 15 amino acids. Trimming shortened V by 5 bases and J by 1 base, and 16 bases separated the two germline ends. Germline values: CDR1 SGHRS, CDR2 YFSETQ. In nucleotides, the CDR3 is TGCGCCAGCAGTCTAGGTCCACAGGGTTCCTACGAGCAGTACTTC. The encoded protein is CASSLGPQGSYEQYF.

This rearrangement joins TRBV9 to TRBJ1-3; no reliable D call. The CDR3 has 14 amino acids. Trimming removed 4 bases at V and 0 bases at J, with 8 bases between. CDR1 and CDR2 from the germline V gene are SGDLS and YYNGEE. The CDR3 is CASSSHSSGNTIYF. The CDR3 nucleotides are TGTGCCAGCAGCTCCCACTCCTCTGGAAACACCATATATTTT.

The sample holds a few counts of this clone. This chain links TRBV7-9 with TRBJ1-6; D is uncertain. Germline CDR1 reads SEHNR; CDR2 reads FQNEAQ (reference sequence). The CDR3 has 16 amino acids. Between the trimmed V and J ends, which lost 1 base and 0 bases, there was a span of 7 bases. The CDR3 reads CASSLERSSYNSPLHF. The CDR3 DNA reads TGTGCCAGCAGCTTAGAGCGGAGCTCCTATAATTCACCCCTCCACTTT.

The chain couples TRBV6-5 to TRBJ2-5; D perhaps matches TRBD2 (5 bases). CDR1 and CDR2 (germline): MNHEY, SVGAGI. The CDR3 sequence is 14 residues long. V was cut by 2 bases and J by 1 base, with 8 bases left in between. The CDR3 sequence: CASSYGGSQETQYF. CDR3 sequence (DNA): TGTGCCAGCAGTTACGGAGGCAGCCAAGAGACCCAGTACTTC.

This chain uses TRBV29-1 with TRBJ1-2, with 8 bases identical to TRBD1. Germline assignment: CDR1 SQVTM and CDR2 ANQGSEA. V lost 6 bases, J lost 4 bases, and 10 bases stayed unmatched. The CDR3 runs to 14 residues. CDR3 protein: CSVPRTGRSYGYTF. The CDR3, as DNA: TGCAGCGTGCCCCGGACAGGGAGGAGCTATGGCTACACCTTC.

Only one count was recorded for this clone. In DNA form, the CDR3 reads TGTGCCAGCAGTGGGGATTTCCGGGCGGGGGTCTACAATGAGCAGTTCTTC. The encoded protein is CASSGDFRAGVYNEQFF. J is TRBJ2-1 and V is TRBV6-1; TRBD2 agrees at 7 bases. The V gene end was trimmed by 4 bases and the J gene end by 3 bases; junction bases not matched to a gene: 12. The CDR3 loop spans 17 amino acids. CDR1 is MNHNS, CDR2 SASEGT, per germline.

In its sample, this clone is medium-sized. The chain uses TRBV5-6 and TRBJ1-2, with 7 bases identical to TRBD1. CDR1 and CDR2 (germline): SGHDT, YYEEEE. This CDR3 spans 14 amino acids. V shed 0 bases, J shed 3 bases, and the junction held 2 bases outside the gene matches. CDR3 residues: CASSLAGQDYGYTF. CDR3 bases: TGTGCCAGCAGCTTGGCAGGACAGGACTATGGCTACACCTTC.

The chain employs TRBV15 and TRBJ1-3; 10 bases match TRBD1. The V gene end was trimmed by 0 bases and the J gene end by 0 bases; junction bases not matched to a gene: 11. The CDR3 spans 20 residues. Germline CDR1 is LNHNV and CDR2 is YYDKDF (reference sequence). The CDR3 sequence: CATSRDLGQGDYHSGNTIYF. The CDR3 DNA follows: TGTGCCACCAGCAGAGATCTAGGACAGGGGGATTATCACTCTGGAAACACCATATATTTT. Full variable domain (missing parts from reference TRBV15 and TRBJ1-3): DAMVIQNPRYQVTQFGKPVTLSCSQTLNHNVMYWYQQKSSQAPKLLFHYYDKDFNNEADTPDNFQSRRPNTSFCFLDIRSPGLGDTAMYLCATSRDLGQGDYHSGNTIYFGEGSWLTVV.

The chain recombines TRBV27 with TRBJ2-7; 8 bases are a match to TRBD2. After removal of 7 bases from V and 3 bases from J, the junction contained 11 bases not matched to a gene. CDR3 length: 15 amino acids. Per germline, CDR1 MNHEY and CDR2 SMNVEV (reference sequence). This chain's CDR3 is CASIGGGPSHYEQYF. CDR3 sequence (DNA): TGTGCCAGCATCGGGGGGGGGCCGTCCCACTACGAGCAGTACTTC.

The chain links TRBV18 to TRBJ1-5; D perhaps matches TRBD1 (6 bases). Germline V gene data show CDR1 as KGHSH and CDR2 as LQKENI. This CDR3 is built from 16 residues. Deletions cut 3 bases from V and 0 bases from J, with 12 bases between. CDR3 bases: TGTGCCAGCTCACCGTCTCGGACAGCTAGCAATCAGCCCCAGCATTTT. Its protein product is CASSPSRTASNQPQHF.

The CDR3 DNA reads as TGTGCCAGCAGCTTGGTGCGGTGGTTGAACACTGAAGCTTTCTTT. This encodes CASSLVRWLNTEAFF. The rearrangement links TRBV5-5 to TRBJ1-1; the D is unclear. Looked up from germline, CDR1 is SGHKS and CDR2 is YYEKEE (reference sequence). The CDR3 is made up of 15 amino acids. V was clipped by 0 bases and J by 0 bases, with 9 bases between them. Full variable domain (rest looked up from reference TRBV5-5 and TRBJ1-1): DAGVTQSPTHLIKTRGQQVTLRCSPISGHKSVSWYQQVLGQGPQFIFQYYEKEERGRGNFPDRFSARQFPNYSSELNVNALLLGDSALYLCASSLVRWLNTEAFFGQGTRLTVV.

CDR3: CATSRDSFFQETQYF. The CDR3 bases are TGTGCCACCAGCAGAGACAGTTTCTTCCAAGAGACCCAGTACTTC. V is TRBV15 and J is TRBJ2-5; D is unresolved. The CDR3 extends over 15 amino acids. Trimming stripped 0 bases from V and 1 base from J, with 9 bases between. Germline loops: CDR1 LNHNV, CDR2 YYDKDF (reference sequence).

This clone was detected a few times. The chain couples TRBV5-4 to TRBJ1-6; 8 bases fit TRBD1. Germline V CDR1 and CDR2: SGHNT, YYREEE (reference sequence). CDR3 length: 16 amino acids. Trimming took 3 bases from V and 7 from J; bases not matched to a gene: 9. The CDR3 region has the DNA TGTGCCAGCAGCTGGGACAGGATCGGGAGGAATTCACCCCTCCACTTT. This gives the protein CASSWDRIGRNSPLHF.